Presented here are 27 T cell receptor beta chains from one specimen sequenced in a study of blood T cell repertoires in COVID-19. The repertoire was sequenced with immunoSEQ multiplex PCR; TCRdb's copy has only in-frame clones and lacks some. The sample has about 58,000 clones, approximately 80% seen once. The sample comprised peripheral blood. The receptors shown here come from a man between 45 and 60 years old with COVID-19, enrolled during active disease.

The genes are TRBV4-2 and TRBJ2-7; tentative D call: TRBD1 (6 bases). CDR3 length equals 17 residues. CDR1 and CDR2 from the germline V gene are LGHNA and YNFKEQ. V was clipped by 2 bases and J by 5 bases, with 22 bases between them. The CDR3 sequence is CASSQPTQGLSGDEQYF. CDR3 sequence (DNA): TGTGCCAGCAGCCAACCCACACAGGGTCTTAGTGGGGACGAGCAGTACTTC.

This clone occurred once. The chain uses TRBV19 and TRBJ1-1, with 7 positions matching TRBD1. V dropped 9 bases and J dropped 4; count of bases not matched to a gene: 11. Per the germline V gene, CDR1 is LNHDA and CDR2 is SQIVND (reference sequence). This CDR3 comprises 14 residues. The CDR3: CASHRTGRGTEAFF. CDR3 nucleotide sequence: TGTGCCAGCCATAGGACAGGCCGTGGCACTGAAGCTTTCTTT.

V and J are TRBV11-2 and TRBJ1-2; D gene unclear. Germline V gene data show CDR1 as SGHAT and CDR2 as FQNNGV. The CDR3 sequence is 13 residues long. Trimming cost V 0 bases and J 9 bases, with 11 bases left between them. CDR3 coding DNA: TGTGCCAGCAGCTTAGAACAGCCTGGTCGCTACACCTTC. This codes for CASSLEQPGRYTF. The full variable domain, with the rest looked up from reference TRBV11-2 and TRBJ1-2, is EAGVAQSPRYKIIEKRQSVAFWCNPISGHATLYWYQQILGQGPKLLIQFQNNGVVDDSQLPKDRFSAERLKGVDSTLKIQPAKLEDSAVYLCASSLEQPGRYTFGSGTRLTVV.

This rearrangement joins TRBV24-1 to TRBJ2-1; the match to TRBD2 covers 7 bases. V trimming: 6 bases; J trimming: 7 bases; junction bases outside the gene matches: 8. The CDR3 runs to 14 residues. Germline-derived CDR1 and CDR2 are KGHDR and SFDVKD. The CDR3 sequence: CATSYAGEGNEQFF. Written as DNA, the CDR3 is TGTGCCACCAGTTATGCGGGAGAGGGAAATGAGCAGTTCTTC.

The J gene is TRBJ1-2, the V gene TRBV7-3, with TRBD1 identical over 7 bases. Unmatched junction bases numbered 13, after V lost 4 bases and J lost 8 bases. In germline, CDR1 is SGHTA, CDR2 FQGTGA. The CDR3 runs 15 residues. CDR3 in amino acids: CASSSLMGDRSGYTF. The CDR3 DNA reads as TGTGCCAGCAGCTCACTTATGGGGGACAGATCGGGCTACACCTTC.

The chain carries TRBV30 and TRBJ1-5; maybe TRBD1 (6 bases). Germline CDR1 reads GTSNPN; CDR2 reads SVGIG (reference sequence). V was pared by 2 bases and J by 3 bases, with 14 bases between. The CDR3 runs 15 residues. The CDR3 sequence is CAWSYGGRNNQPQHF. CDR3 bases: TGTGCCTGGAGTTATGGGGGCAGGAACAATCAGCCCCAGCATTTT.

The chain is built from TRBV7-2 and TRBJ1-6; 7 nucleotides line up with TRBD1. CDR3 size: 15 residues. V lost 3 bases, J lost 10 bases, and 9 bases stayed unmatched. Germline values: CDR1 SGHTA, CDR2 FQGNSA. CDR3: CASSLETGTGSPLHF. Written as DNA, the CDR3 is TGTGCCAGCAGCTTGGAGACAGGGACTGGGTCACCCCTCCACTTT. The entire variable domain, with the rest obtained from reference TRBV7-2 and TRBJ1-6, is as follows: GAGVSQSPSNKVTEKGKDVELRCDPISGHTALYWYRQSLGQGLEFLIYFQGNSAPDKSGLPSDRFSAERTGGSVSTLTIQRTQQEDSAVYLCASSLETGTGSPLHFGNGTRLTVT.

The chain links TRBV18 to TRBJ1-2; TRBD1 is a possible D gene (5 bases). Germline loops: CDR1 KGHSH, CDR2 LQKENI. The CDR3 is 15 residues long. V gave up 4 bases and J gave up 0 bases, with 12 bases separating them. This CDR3 reads CASSRNAGPNYGYTF. In DNA, the CDR3 is TGTGCCAGCTCACGGAATGCGGGACCTAACTATGGCTACACCTTC.

The J gene is TRBJ2-5, the V gene TRBV21-1; the table's D gene call, TRBD2, was not cross checked with the DNA. TRBV21-1 is noted as a pseudogene. This CDR3 is 18 amino acids long. CDR3 sequence: CASTPLVRRGKGQETQYF. In DNA, the CDR3 is TGTGCCAGCACGCCTCTAGTCCGGCGGGGTAAGGGGCAAGAGACCCAGTACTTC.

The chain recombines TRBV6-5 with TRBJ1-5, with a possible D match to TRBD1 (5 bases). CDR1 and CDR2 from the germline V gene are MNHEY and SVGAGI. The germline V and J ends were trimmed by 8 bases and 3 bases, with 17 bases remaining between them. The CDR3 has 15 residues. CDR3: CASLWGGGNNQPQHF. CDR3 in DNA: TGTGCCAGCCTTTGGGGCGGGGGTAACAATCAGCCCCAGCATTTT.

The chain uses TRBV11-2 and TRBJ2-7, with TRBD2 identical over 7 bases. CDR3 size: 17 residues. J lost 0 bases, V lost 1 base, and 9 bases had no gene match. Germline loops: CDR1 SGHAT, CDR2 FQNNGV. CDR3 amino acids: CASSLGPKAGLSYEQYF. Here the CDR3 DNA reads TGTGCCAGCAGCTTAGGCCCCAAAGCGGGGCTCTCCTACGAGCAGTACTTC.

The chain couples TRBV25-1 to TRBJ1-6; 9 bases line up with TRBD1. Looked up from germline, CDR1 is MGHDK and CDR2 is SYGVNS. The CDR3 totals 13 residues. After removal of 4 bases from V and 8 bases from J, the junction contained 0 bases not matched to a gene. The CDR3 sequence is CASSGDRDSPLHF. The DNA for the CDR3 is TGTGCCAGCAGTGGGGACAGGGATTCACCCCTCCACTTT.

The chain uses TRBV24-1 and TRBJ2-1; D perhaps matches TRBD2 (6 bases). The CDR3 runs 16 residues. V lost 4 bases, J lost 2 bases, and 14 bases lay in between. Germline-derived CDR1 and CDR2 are KGHDR and SFDVKD. CDR3: CATSEPGTATYNEQFF. The CDR3 DNA reads TGTGCCACCAGTGAGCCCGGGACTGCCACCTACAATGAGCAGTTCTTC.

J is TRBJ2-3 and V is TRBV30; maybe TRBD1 (6 bases). The CDR3 contains 19 residues. Trimming cost V 3 bases and J 0 bases, with 25 bases left between them. The V gene's germline CDR1 is GTSNPN and CDR2 SVGIG (reference sequence). CDR3 coding DNA: TGTGCCTGGAGCTCCTGGTTTGACCCCGGGACATCTAGCACAGATACGCAGTATTTT. Amino acids: CAWSSWFDPGTSSTDTQYF.

The chain uses TRBV6-6 and TRBJ1-3; D is ambiguous. CDR1 is MNHNY, CDR2 SVGAGI, per germline (reference sequence). The V and J ends lost 2 bases and 8 bases respectively, with 13 bases between them. The CDR3 runs 14 residues. CDR3 protein: CASSYTFLPDTIYF. The CDR3 coding sequence is TGTGCCAGCAGTTACACCTTTCTCCCGGACACCATATATTTT.

The chain joins TRBV4-1 to TRBJ2-1; D perhaps matches TRBD1 (5 bases). The CDR3 length is 14 residues. Germline V gene data show CDR1 as MGHRA and CDR2 as YSYEKL. V shed 4 bases and J shed 4 bases, with 11 bases lying between them. CDR3 DNA sequence: TGCGCCAGCAGCCCAGGGCAGGTTTACAATGAGCAGTTCTTC. This translates into CASSPGQVYNEQFF.

The genes are TRBV29-1 and TRBJ1-3; D possibly corresponds to TRBD1 (5 bases). The CDR3 is made up of 14 amino acids. Trimming took off 1 base at V and 1 base at J, with 8 bases between the two ends. Germline values: CDR1 SQVTM, CDR2 ANQGSEA. CDR3 amino acids: CSVEVGRSGNTIYF. The CDR3 nucleotides are TGCAGCGTTGAAGTGGGGCGGTCTGGAAACACCATATATTTT.

The rearrangement joins TRBV11-2 to TRBJ2-7; TRBD2 aligns across 10 bases. The CDR3 totals 15 residues. V was pared by 2 bases and J by 1 base, with 2 bases of the junction left unmatched. Germline V gene sequence: CDR1 SGHAT, CDR2 FQNNGV. CDR3 sequence: CASSLTSGTSYEQYF. The CDR3, as DNA: TGTGCCAGCAGCTTAACTAGCGGGACATCCTACGAGCAGTACTTC.

The chain links TRBV6-5 to TRBJ2-1, with D maybe TRBD2 (5 bases). V was cut by 5 bases and J by 4 bases, with 9 bases left in between. Germline V lookup: CDR1 MNHEY, CDR2 SVGAGI. The CDR3 is made up of 13 amino acids. In DNA, the CDR3 is TGTGCCAGCAGTCACCAGCGGTACAATGAGCAGTTCTTC. The encoded protein is CASSHQRYNEQFF.

The V gene is TRBV28, the J gene TRBJ1-1; 10 nucleotides agree with TRBD1. CDR3 length: 14 residues. The J segment lost 12 bases and the V segment lost 6 bases, leaving 13 bases of the junction unmatched. In germline, CDR1 is MDHEN, CDR2 SYDVKM. CDR3 DNA sequence: TGTGCCAGCAGGGGAAGCGGACAGGGGGAGAAAACTTTCTTT. Encoded protein: CASRGSGQGEKTFF.

The rearrangement links TRBV15 to TRBJ2-5; D is possibly TRBD1 (8 bases). V dropped 1 base and J dropped 4 bases, with 13 bases sitting between them. The CDR3 loop spans 15 amino acids. The germline V gene encodes CDR1 LNHNV and CDR2 YYDKDF (reference sequence). The CDR3 nucleotides are TGTGCCACCAGCAGAGCCACAGGGGGGGGAGAGACCCAGTACTTC. This gives the protein CATSRATGGGETQYF.

The rearrangement joins TRBV3-1 (or the pseudogene TRBV3-2) to TRBJ2-2, with 7 positions matching TRBD2. V dropped 6 bases and J dropped 1; count of bases not matched to a gene: 8. The CDR3 covers 16 residues. Germline V gives CDR1 LGHDT, CDR2 YNNKEL (reference sequence). CDR3 sequence reads: CASSRSSGKNTGELFF. As DNA, the CDR3 is TGTGCCAGCAGTCGATCTAGCGGCAAGAACACCGGGGAGCTGTTTTTT.

This chain links TRBV3-1 (or the pseudogene TRBV3-2) with TRBJ2-3; D gene uncertain. Trimming stripped 1 base from V and 7 bases from J, with 9 bases between. This CDR3 is built from 13 residues. Looked up from germline, CDR1 is LGHDT and CDR2 is YNNKEL (reference sequence). The CDR3 spells CASSQGLANTQYF. DNA for the CDR3: TGTGCCAGCAGCCAAGGACTTGCCAATACGCAGTATTTT.

Worth noting for this clone: The junction does not match germline at one end; this may be a read error. The chain employs TRBV11-2 and TRBJ2-7; 9 bases map to TRBD2. CDR1 and CDR2 (germline): SGHAT, FQNNGV. The length of the CDR3 is 14 residues. The CDR3: CASRLAGVRYEQYF. The CDR3, as DNA: TGTGCCAGCAGGTTAGCGGGAGTGAGATACGAGCAGTACTTC.

The V gene is TRBV9, the J gene TRBJ2-7, with 12 bases aligning to TRBD1. Looked up from germline, CDR1 is SGDLS and CDR2 is YYNGEE. CDR3 length: 15 amino acids. V shed 4 bases and J 3 bases; nucleotides not matched to a gene: 5. The CDR3 sequence: CASSSGTGGFYEQYF. The DNA for the CDR3 is TGTGCCAGCAGCTCCGGGACAGGGGGCTTCTACGAGCAGTACTTC.

The gene calls are TRBV3-1 (or the pseudogene TRBV3-2) and TRBJ2-3; possible D gene TRBD1, 5 bases. Germline CDR1 is LGHDT and CDR2 is YNNKEL (reference sequence). The CDR3 runs to 16 residues. V was pared by 4 bases and J by 1 base, with 15 bases between. The CDR3 nucleotides read TGTGCCAGCAGCCTCCGGACACCTCGGCGCACAGATACGCAGTATTTT. Translation: CASSLRTPRRTDTQYF.

The V call is TRBV10-3, the J call TRBJ2-1, with TRBD1 matching over 8 bases. V dropped 8 bases and J dropped 8; count of bases not matched to a gene: 20. The CDR3 covers 17 residues. Germline assignment: CDR1 ENHRY and CDR2 SYGVKD. The chain's CDR3 is CAISGQGAAGQQDEQFF. The CDR3 coding sequence is TGTGCCATCTCGGGGCAGGGGGCCGCCGGTCAACAGGATGAGCAGTTCTTC.